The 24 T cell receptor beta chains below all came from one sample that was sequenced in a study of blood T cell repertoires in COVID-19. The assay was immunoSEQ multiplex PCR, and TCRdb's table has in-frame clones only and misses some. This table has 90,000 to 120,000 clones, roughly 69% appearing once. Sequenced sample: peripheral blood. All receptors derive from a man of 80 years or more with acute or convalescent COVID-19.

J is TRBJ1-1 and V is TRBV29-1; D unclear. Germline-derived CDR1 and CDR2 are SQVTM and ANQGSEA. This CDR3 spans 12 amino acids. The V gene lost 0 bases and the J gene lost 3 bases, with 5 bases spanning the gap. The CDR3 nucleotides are TGCAGCGTTGAAGATGGGCACACTGAAGCTTTCTTT. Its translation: CSVEDGHTEAFF.

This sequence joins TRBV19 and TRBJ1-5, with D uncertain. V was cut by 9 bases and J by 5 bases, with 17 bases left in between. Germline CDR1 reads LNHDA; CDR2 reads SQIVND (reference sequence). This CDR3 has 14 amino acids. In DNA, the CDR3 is TGTGCCAGATCTTCGTGGGAGGGTCATCAGCCCCAGCATTTT. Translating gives CARSSWEGHQPQHF.

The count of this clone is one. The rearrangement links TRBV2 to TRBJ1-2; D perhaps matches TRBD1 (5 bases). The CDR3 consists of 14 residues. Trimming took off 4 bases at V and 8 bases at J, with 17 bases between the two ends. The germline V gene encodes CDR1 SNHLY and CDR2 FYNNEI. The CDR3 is CASSVLVTGGGYTF. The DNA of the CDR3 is TGTGCCAGCAGTGTTCTTGTAACAGGTGGCGGCTACACCTTC.

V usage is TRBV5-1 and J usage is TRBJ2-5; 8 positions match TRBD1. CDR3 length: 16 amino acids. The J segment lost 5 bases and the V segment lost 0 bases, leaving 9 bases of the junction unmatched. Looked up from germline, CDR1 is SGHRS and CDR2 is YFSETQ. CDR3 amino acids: CASSLVGTGPRETQYF. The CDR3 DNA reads TGCGCCAGCAGCTTGGTGGGGACAGGCCCCAGGGAGACCCAGTACTTC.

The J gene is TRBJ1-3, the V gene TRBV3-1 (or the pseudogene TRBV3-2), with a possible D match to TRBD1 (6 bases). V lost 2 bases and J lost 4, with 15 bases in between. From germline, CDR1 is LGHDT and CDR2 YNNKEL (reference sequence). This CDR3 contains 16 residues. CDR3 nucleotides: TGTGCCAGCAGCCAACGGACAGCCACCGACGGAAACACCATATATTTT. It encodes CASSQRTATDGNTIYF.

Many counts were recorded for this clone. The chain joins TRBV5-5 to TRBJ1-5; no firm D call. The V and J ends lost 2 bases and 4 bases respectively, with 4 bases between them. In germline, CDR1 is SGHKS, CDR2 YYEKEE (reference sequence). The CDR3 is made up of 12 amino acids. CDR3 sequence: CASSFPNQPQHF. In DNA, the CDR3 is TGTGCCAGCAGCTTCCCGAATCAGCCCCAGCATTTT.

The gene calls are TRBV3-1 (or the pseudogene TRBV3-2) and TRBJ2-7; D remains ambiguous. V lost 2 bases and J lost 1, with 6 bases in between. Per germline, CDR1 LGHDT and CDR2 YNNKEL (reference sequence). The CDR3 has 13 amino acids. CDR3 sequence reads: CASSQLRSYEQYF. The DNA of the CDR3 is TGTGCCAGCAGCCAACTAAGATCCTACGAGCAGTACTTC.

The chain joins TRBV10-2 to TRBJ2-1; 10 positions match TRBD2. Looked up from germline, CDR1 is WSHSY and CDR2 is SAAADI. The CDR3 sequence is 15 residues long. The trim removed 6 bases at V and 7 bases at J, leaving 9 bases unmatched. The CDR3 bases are TGCGCCAGCAGCCCTAGCGGGGGCCTACAGAATGAGCAGTTCTTC. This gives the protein CASSPSGGLQNEQFF.

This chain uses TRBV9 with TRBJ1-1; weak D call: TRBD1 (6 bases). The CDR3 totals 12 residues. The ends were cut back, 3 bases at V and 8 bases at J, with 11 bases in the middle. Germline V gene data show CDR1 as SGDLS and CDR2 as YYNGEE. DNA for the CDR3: TGTGCCAGCAGCGCCTTGCAGGGGGAAGCTTTCTTT. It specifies CASSALQGEAFF.

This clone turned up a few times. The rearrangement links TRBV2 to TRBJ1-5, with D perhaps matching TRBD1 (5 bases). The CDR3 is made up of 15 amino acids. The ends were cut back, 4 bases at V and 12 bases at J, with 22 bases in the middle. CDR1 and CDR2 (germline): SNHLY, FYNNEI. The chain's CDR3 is CASSVAGDGMSLQHF. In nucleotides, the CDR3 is TGTGCCAGCAGTGTGGCGGGGGACGGTATGAGTCTCCAGCATTTT.

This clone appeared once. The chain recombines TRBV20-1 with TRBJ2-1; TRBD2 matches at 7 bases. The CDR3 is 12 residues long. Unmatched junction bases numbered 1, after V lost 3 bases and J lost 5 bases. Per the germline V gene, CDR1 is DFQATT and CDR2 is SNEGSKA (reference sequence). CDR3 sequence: CSASTSDNEQFF. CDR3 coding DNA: TGCAGTGCTAGTACTAGCGACAATGAGCAGTTCTTC.

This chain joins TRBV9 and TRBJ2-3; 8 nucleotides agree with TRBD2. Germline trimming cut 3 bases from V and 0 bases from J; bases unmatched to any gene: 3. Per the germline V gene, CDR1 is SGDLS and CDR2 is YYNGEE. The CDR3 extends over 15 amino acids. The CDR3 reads CASSASGFSTDTQYF. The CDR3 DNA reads TGTGCCAGCAGCGCTAGCGGGTTTAGCACAGATACGCAGTATTTT. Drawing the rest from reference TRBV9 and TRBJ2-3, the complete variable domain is DSGVTQTPKHLITATGQRVTLRCSPRSGDLSVYWYQQSLDQGLQFLIQYYNGEERAKGNILERFSAQQFPDLHSELNLSSLELGDSALYFCASSASGFSTDTQYFGPGTRLTVL.

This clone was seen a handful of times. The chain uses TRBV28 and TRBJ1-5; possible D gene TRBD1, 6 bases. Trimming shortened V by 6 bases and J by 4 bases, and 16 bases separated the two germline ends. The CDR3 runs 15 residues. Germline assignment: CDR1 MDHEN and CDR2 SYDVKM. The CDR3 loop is CASRAPTGKNQPQHF. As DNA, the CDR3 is TGTGCCAGCAGGGCACCAACAGGGAAAAATCAGCCCCAGCATTTT.

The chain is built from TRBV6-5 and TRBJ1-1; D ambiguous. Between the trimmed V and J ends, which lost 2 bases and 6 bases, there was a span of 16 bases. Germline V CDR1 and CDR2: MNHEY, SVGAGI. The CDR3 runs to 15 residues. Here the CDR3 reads CASSYRKVVGAEAFF. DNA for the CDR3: TGTGCCAGCAGTTACCGTAAGGTGGTAGGAGCTGAAGCTTTCTTT.

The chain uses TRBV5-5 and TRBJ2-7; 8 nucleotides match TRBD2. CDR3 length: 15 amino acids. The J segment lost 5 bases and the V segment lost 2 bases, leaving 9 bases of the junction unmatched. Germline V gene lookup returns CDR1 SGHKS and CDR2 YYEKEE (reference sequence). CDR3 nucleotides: TGTGCCAGCAGCTTCGCACTAGCGGTCTGGGACGAGCAGTACTTC. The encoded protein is CASSFALAVWDEQYF.

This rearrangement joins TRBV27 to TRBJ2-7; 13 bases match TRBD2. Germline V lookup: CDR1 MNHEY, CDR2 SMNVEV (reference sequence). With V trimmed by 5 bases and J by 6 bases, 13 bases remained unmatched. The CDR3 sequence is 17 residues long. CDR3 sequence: CASSPLPGLAGFGEQYF. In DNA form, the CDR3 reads TGTGCCAGCAGTCCGTTACCGGGACTAGCGGGATTCGGCGAGCAGTACTTC.

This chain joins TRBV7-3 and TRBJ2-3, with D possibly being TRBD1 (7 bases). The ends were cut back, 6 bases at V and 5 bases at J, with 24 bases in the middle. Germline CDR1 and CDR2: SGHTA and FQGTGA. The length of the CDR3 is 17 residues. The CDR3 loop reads CASSYRWRGRYRDTQYF. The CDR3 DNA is TGTGCCAGCAGTTACCGTTGGAGGGGGCGCTATAGAGATACGCAGTATTTT.

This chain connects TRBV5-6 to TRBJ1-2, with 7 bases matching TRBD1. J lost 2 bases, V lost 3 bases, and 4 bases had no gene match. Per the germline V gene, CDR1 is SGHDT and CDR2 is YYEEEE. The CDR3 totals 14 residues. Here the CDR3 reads CASSSPGQNYGYTF. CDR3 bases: TGTGCCAGCAGCTCACCGGGACAGAACTATGGCTACACCTTC.

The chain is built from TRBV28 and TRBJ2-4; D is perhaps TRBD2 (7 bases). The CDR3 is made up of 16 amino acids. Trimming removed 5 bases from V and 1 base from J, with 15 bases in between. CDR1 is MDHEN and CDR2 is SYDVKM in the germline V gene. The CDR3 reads CASSPGRGLAKNIQYF. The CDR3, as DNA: TGTGCCAGCAGTCCAGGGCGGGGGCTGGCCAAAAACATTCAGTACTTC.

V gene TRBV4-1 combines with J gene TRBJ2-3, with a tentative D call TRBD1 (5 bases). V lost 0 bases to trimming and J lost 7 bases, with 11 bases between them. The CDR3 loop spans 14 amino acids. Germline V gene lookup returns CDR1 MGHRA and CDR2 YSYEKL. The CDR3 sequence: CASSQETVRHTQYF. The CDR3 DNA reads TGCGCCAGCAGCCAAGAGACAGTCCGGCATACGCAGTATTTT.

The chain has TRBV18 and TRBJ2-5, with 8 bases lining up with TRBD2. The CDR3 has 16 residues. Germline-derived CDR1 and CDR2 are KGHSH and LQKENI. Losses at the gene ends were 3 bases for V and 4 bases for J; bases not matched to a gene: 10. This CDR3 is CASSPPGGARGETQYF. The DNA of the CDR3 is TGTGCCAGCTCACCCCCCGGGGGGGCCAGGGGAGAGACCCAGTACTTC.

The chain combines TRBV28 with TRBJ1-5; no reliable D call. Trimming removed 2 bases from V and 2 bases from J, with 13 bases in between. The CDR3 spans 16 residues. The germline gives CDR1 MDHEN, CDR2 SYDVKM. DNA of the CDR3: TGTGCCAGCAGTTTAAAACACACCGTGGGCAATCAGCCCCAGCATTTT. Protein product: CASSLKHTVGNQPQHF.

The CDR3 DNA follows: TGTGCCAGCAGAGGTAGACAGGGCTCCTACGAGCAGTACTTC. Amino acids: CASRGRQGSYEQYF. This chain joins TRBV6-5 and TRBJ2-7; 7 bases fit TRBD1. Per germline, CDR1 MNHEY and CDR2 SVGAGI. V lost 6 bases and J lost 0; bases outside the gene matches: 5. The CDR3 contains 14 residues.

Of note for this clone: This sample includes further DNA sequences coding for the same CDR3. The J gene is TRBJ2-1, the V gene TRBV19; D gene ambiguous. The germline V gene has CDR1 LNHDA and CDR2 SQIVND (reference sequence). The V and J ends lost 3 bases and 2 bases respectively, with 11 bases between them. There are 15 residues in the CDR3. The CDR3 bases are TGTGCCAGTAGTATCAGCAGCGTGACCTACAATGAGCAGTTCTTC. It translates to CASSISSVTYNEQFF.